This passage covers 9 T cell receptor beta chains from one sample sequenced in a study of blood T cell repertoires in COVID-19 (dated by TCRdb to the early 2020s). The library relied on the immunoSEQ multiplex PCR assay. In its TCRdb copy, this immuneACCESS table keeps in-frame sequences only and misses some clones. Where compared with another copy, unresolved V genes explain less than half of these, and the others have no known cause. The sample table shows some 400,000 clones, and roughly nine tenths are seen once. Clones ranked in the top ten supply about 1.7% of the sample. The sequencing sample was made of PBMCs or T cells enriched from blood (not recorded which). All receptors come from a woman under 40 who had recovered from COVID-19.

The chain carries TRBV6-2 or TRBV6-3 and TRBJ2-7; D remains ambiguous. V gave up 5 bases and J gave up 4 bases, with 15 bases separating them. The CDR3 has 14 residues. Germline V gives CDR1 MNHEY, CDR2 SVGEGT. The CDR3 sequence is CASSPDFALYEQYF. In DNA form, the CDR3 reads TGTGCCAGCAGTCCCGACTTTGCCCTGTACGAGCAGTACTTC.

The chain couples TRBV12-5 to TRBJ2-3, with D possibly TRBD1 on 5 matching bases. Germline assignment: CDR1 LGHNT and CDR2 FRNRAP. Deletions cut 5 bases from V and 4 bases from J, with 13 bases between. The CDR3 totals 14 residues. The CDR3, as DNA: TGTGCTAGTGGTCACGGACAAGATTCAGATACGCAGTATTTT. The encoded protein is CASGHGQDSDTQYF.

Only a few counts were recorded for this clone. The chain carries TRBV7-3 and TRBJ1-1; 8 bases map to TRBD1. CDR1 SGHTA and CDR2 FQGTGA come from the germline V gene. V gave up 4 bases and J gave up 5 bases; unmatched junction bases: 12. This CDR3 is built from 16 residues. The CDR3 reads CASSSAGGYGVTEAFF. CDR3 in DNA: TGTGCCAGCAGCTCAGCAGGGGGCTACGGGGTAACTGAAGCTTTCTTT.

In DNA form, the CDR3 reads TGTGCCAGCAGTTACCAGGCATCTTATGGCTACACCTTC. Translating it yields CASSYQASYGYTF. The chain carries TRBV6-5 and TRBJ1-2; D is unclear. Trimming cost V 2 bases and J 5 bases, with 9 bases left between them. CDR3 size: 13 residues. The V gene's germline CDR1 is MNHEY and CDR2 SVGAGI.

The chain couples TRBV18 to TRBJ1-1, with D perhaps matching TRBD1 (6 bases). CDR1 is KGHSH and CDR2 is LQKENI in the germline V gene. CDR3 length: 15 residues. Trimming took 2 bases from V and 0 from J, leaving 10 bases between them. The CDR3, as DNA: TGTGCCAGCTCACCAAGAGACAGGTTGAACACTGAAGCTTTCTTT. Protein sequence: CASSPRDRLNTEAFF.

The V and J genes are TRBV2 and TRBJ2-7; no clear D. CDR1 is SNHLY, CDR2 FYNNEI, per germline. CDR3 length: 11 residues. V lost 4 bases, J lost 4 bases, and 5 bases lay in between. CDR3 DNA sequence: TGTGCCAGCAGTGGGCAGTACGAGCAGTACTTC. This gives the protein CASSGQYEQYF.

This clone is a singleton in its sample. The rearrangement links TRBV19 to TRBJ2-1, with 11 nucleotides matching TRBD2. The V segment lost 6 bases and the J segment 0 bases; nucleotides outside the gene matches: 4. In germline, CDR1 is LNHDA, CDR2 SQIVND (reference sequence). This CDR3 is built from 16 residues. CDR3 loop: CASRTGLAASYNEQFF. DNA of the CDR3: TGTGCCAGTAGGACGGGACTAGCGGCCTCCTACAATGAGCAGTTCTTC.

J is TRBJ2-1 and V is TRBV9; the match to TRBD2 covers 9 bases. Germline V gene lookup returns CDR1 SGDLS and CDR2 YYNGEE. This CDR3 has 16 residues. V lost 3 bases, J lost 0 bases, and 4 bases stayed unmatched. The CDR3: CASSGFSGGSYNEQFF. The CDR3 coding sequence is TGTGCCAGCAGCGGATTTAGCGGGGGCTCCTACAATGAGCAGTTCTTC. The full variable domain, with the rest looked up from reference TRBV9 and TRBJ2-1, is DSGVTQTPKHLITATGQRVTLRCSPRSGDLSVYWYQQSLDQGLQFLIQYYNGEERAKGNILERFSAQQFPDLHSELNLSSLELGDSALYFCASSGFSGGSYNEQFFGPGTRLTVL.

This clone appeared a few times. CDR3 in DNA: TGTGCCAGCAGCCGGACTAGCGGGAGAACCTACAATGAGCAGTTCTTC. It encodes CASSRTSGRTYNEQFF. This sequence joins TRBV3-1 (or the pseudogene TRBV3-2) and TRBJ2-1, with 13 bases identical to TRBD2. The J segment lost 2 bases and the V segment lost 4 bases, leaving 2 bases of the junction unmatched. Looked up from germline, CDR1 is LGHDT and CDR2 is YNNKEL (reference sequence). There are 16 residues in the CDR3.